Below are 25 T cell receptor beta chains sequenced from a single sample in a study of regulatory T cells. Findings and caveats of the study: Hydrophobic residues at CDR3 positions 6 and 7 were enriched in conventional CD4+ T cells of CD3G-deficient patients.

Their antigen targets remain unknown. The primer mix had 52 TRBV and 13 TRBJ primers. Profiled with immunoSEQ multiplex PCR; TCRdb holds only in-frame clones, not every one. The data hold over 30,000 clones, with over 85% observed a single time. Sample: conventional CD4+ T cells sorted from blood. The receptors were sampled from a child aged 2-15 years with CD3G deficiency.

The rearrangement joins TRBV6-6 to TRBJ2-2; 9 positions match TRBD1. J gave up 7 bases and V 6 bases, and 9 bases lay outside the gene matches. Germline lookup yields CDR1 MNHNY and CDR2 SVGAGI (reference sequence). CDR3 length: 15 amino acids. CDR3 amino acids: CASSQGDRVGGELFF. CDR3 DNA: TGTGCCAGCAGCCAAGGGGACAGGGTTGGCGGGGAGCTGTTTTTT.

CDR3 sequence (DNA): TGTGCCAGCAGGAGAGGGGGCAGCACAGATACGCAGTATTTT. Translated: CASRRGGSTDTQYF. The chain carries TRBV28 and TRBJ2-3; 7 nucleotides line up with TRBD1. This CDR3 has 14 residues. Germline loops: CDR1 MDHEN, CDR2 SYDVKM. V was pared by 6 bases and J by 0 bases, with 3 bases of the junction left unmatched.

The CDR3 DNA sequence: TGCGCCAGCAGCTCCGAGCCCGGGACAGGCCGTAGAGCTTTCTTT. The encoded protein is CASSSEPGTGRRAFF. The rearrangement links TRBV5-1 to TRBJ1-1, with 8 bases that match TRBD1. V was clipped by 3 bases and J by 10 bases; unmatched bases: 14. This CDR3 is 15 amino acids long. The germline gives CDR1 SGHRS, CDR2 YFSETQ.

V and J are TRBV7-8 and TRBJ2-1; tentative D call: TRBD2 (5 bases). The ends were cut back, 5 bases at V and 0 bases at J, with 20 bases in the middle. Germline V lookup: CDR1 SGHVS, CDR2 FQNEAQ. The CDR3 is 18 residues long. The CDR3 nucleotides are TGTGCCAGCAGCCCCCGTGGAGGCCTATTAGGCTCCTACAATGAGCAGTTCTTC. Protein sequence: CASSPRGGLLGSYNEQFF.

This clone is a singleton in its sample. V usage is TRBV28 and J usage is TRBJ2-7; D is ambiguous. V lost 8 bases to trimming and J lost 2 bases, with 7 bases between them. The CDR3 loop spans 11 amino acids. Germline V lookup: CDR1 MDHEN, CDR2 SYDVKM. In DNA, the CDR3 is TGTGCCAGCGGTACTGCCTACGAGCAGTACTTC. This encodes CASGTAYEQYF.

The rearrangement uses TRBV28 and TRBJ1-5, with D possibly matching TRBD1 (6 bases). V was cut by 2 bases and J by 7 bases, with 15 bases left in between. CDR3 length equals 15 residues. From germline, CDR1 is MDHEN and CDR2 SYDVKM. CDR3 DNA sequence: TGTGCCAGCAGTTTACCCGGCAGGGGAGAACAGCCCCAGCATTTT. Its translation is CASSLPGRGEQPQHF.

This chain joins TRBV28 and TRBJ2-3, with a possible D match to TRBD2 (6 bases). The CDR3 sequence is 15 residues long. V lost 6 bases to trimming and J lost 1 base, with 14 bases between them. Germline CDR1 reads MDHEN; CDR2 reads SYDVKM. The CDR3 loop reads CASSIGGSGTDTQYF. CDR3 DNA: TGTGCCAGCAGCATCGGGGGTAGCGGCACAGATACGCAGTATTTT.

Points on this clone: No DNA is shown, since the ends of the CDR3 on it are uncertain; the CDR3 is the one TCRdb lists. The V call is TRBV5-1, the J call TRBJ2-5; whether TRBD1, the table's D call, matches the DNA was not checked. Germline lookup yields CDR1 SGHRS and CDR2 YFSETQ. The CDR3 length is 13 residues, termini included. The CDR3 reads CASSFGPGETQYF.

This clone was counted once. The chain carries TRBV5-1 and TRBJ2-3; 7 bases line up with TRBD1. Trimming removed 0 bases from V and 2 bases from J; junction bases left unmatched: 3. The CDR3 is 15 amino acids. Germline loops: CDR1 SGHRS, CDR2 YFSETQ. The CDR3 DNA is TGCGCCAGCAGCTTGGGGGACAGCTTCACAGATACGCAGTATTTT. It specifies CASSLGDSFTDTQYF.

This rearrangement joins TRBV5-1 to TRBJ2-2; D unclear. V shed 4 bases and J shed 8 bases, with 18 bases lying between them. The CDR3 spans 15 residues. Germline loops: CDR1 SGHRS, CDR2 YFSETQ. In nucleotides, the CDR3 is TGCGCCAGCAGCCAAAAAGGGTTAACGGCGGGGGAGCTGTTTTTT. Protein sequence: CASSQKGLTAGELFF.

The chain is built from TRBV19 and TRBJ1-2, with 7 positions matching TRBD1. This CDR3 has 15 amino acids. Germline loops: CDR1 LNHDA, CDR2 SQIVND (reference sequence). After removal of 9 bases from V and 3 bases from J, the junction contained 13 bases not matched to a gene. The CDR3 DNA sequence: TGTGCCAGCACAAAAGGAGACAGGGCGGACTATGGCTACACCTTC. The encoded protein is CASTKGDRADYGYTF.

The chain carries TRBV7-2 and TRBJ2-1; D call uncertain. Looked up from germline, CDR1 is SGHTA and CDR2 is FQGNSA. V shed 2 bases and J shed 3 bases, with 5 bases lying between them. The CDR3 runs 13 residues. CDR3 protein: CASSLSSYNEQFF. The DNA of the CDR3 is TGTGCCAGCAGCTTAAGTAGCTACAATGAGCAGTTCTTC.

The chain is built from TRBV5-1 and TRBJ2-3; a weak D match, TRBD2 (6 bases). Looked up from germline, CDR1 is SGHRS and CDR2 is YFSETQ. Trimming removed 4 bases at V and 6 bases at J, with 18 bases between. The length of the CDR3 is 15 residues. The CDR3 nucleotides read TGCGCCAGCAGCCCTCTGGGGGGACTTGTGGATACGCAGTATTTT. As protein: CASSPLGGLVDTQYF.

The rearrangement links TRBV30 to TRBJ1-1; possibly TRBD1 for D (6 bases). V dropped 2 bases and J dropped 0 bases, with 16 bases sitting between them. The CDR3 contains 16 residues. Per the germline V gene, CDR1 is GTSNPN and CDR2 is SVGIG (reference sequence). Here the CDR3 DNA reads TGTGCCTGGAGTAAGAGAACGGGGACAATGAACACTGAAGCTTTCTTT. Amino acids: CAWSKRTGTMNTEAFF.

This clone has just a few counts. The genes are TRBV28 and TRBJ1-2; 7 bases align to TRBD1. The length of the CDR3 is 14 residues. Per the germline V gene, CDR1 is MDHEN and CDR2 is SYDVKM. With 3 bases clipped from V and 2 bases from J, the junction kept 3 bases outside the gene matches. The CDR3, as DNA: TGTGCCAGCAGTTTGGGGGGACAGAACTATGGCTACACCTTC. Protein: CASSLGGQNYGYTF.

This clone came up once. The J gene is TRBJ1-1, the V gene TRBV28, with 7 bases fitting TRBD1. Germline values: CDR1 MDHEN, CDR2 SYDVKM. Losses at the gene ends were 6 bases for V and 5 bases for J; bases not matched to a gene: 9. This CDR3 has 14 residues. The CDR3 protein is CASRYDREGTEAFF. CDR3 nucleotide sequence: TGTGCCAGCAGGTACGACAGGGAGGGAACTGAAGCTTTCTTT.

The V gene is TRBV6-1, the J gene TRBJ2-1, with D tentatively TRBD1 (6 bases). The CDR3 runs 15 residues. The germline V gene encodes CDR1 MNHNS and CDR2 SASEGT. Between the trimmed V and J ends, which lost 5 bases and 2 bases, there was a span of 13 bases. The CDR3 is CASSRMAGAYNEQFF. The DNA for the CDR3 is TGTGCCAGCAGTCGGATGGCAGGGGCCTACAATGAGCAGTTCTTC.

This chain uses TRBV18 with TRBJ2-5, with TRBD1 as a possible D gene (6 bases). Germline V gene sequence: CDR1 KGHSH, CDR2 LQKENI. Between the trimmed V and J ends, which lost 1 base and 4 bases, there was a span of 13 bases. The CDR3 is 15 amino acids. The CDR3 sequence is CASSPQGVAGETQYF. CDR3 sequence (DNA): TGTGCCAGCTCACCACAGGGGGTTGCAGGAGAGACCCAGTACTTC.

The chain has TRBV5-1 and TRBJ2-7; D unresolved. This CDR3 contains 12 residues. Germline V gives CDR1 SGHRS, CDR2 YFSETQ. The V and J ends lost 0 bases and 5 bases respectively, with 6 bases between them. The CDR3 region is CASSLDGNEQYF. CDR3 DNA sequence: TGCGCCAGCAGCTTGGATGGGAACGAGCAGTACTTC.

The V and J genes are TRBV5-1 and TRBJ1-2; 7 positions match TRBD1. The V gene end was trimmed by 3 bases and the J gene end by 3 bases; junction bases not matched to a gene: 11. This CDR3 is built from 16 residues. CDR1 and CDR2 from the germline V gene are SGHRS and YFSETQ. CDR3 nucleotide sequence: TGCGCCAGCAGCTCCCATCCGGACAGGCCCCACTATGGCTACACCTTC. Its translation is CASSSHPDRPHYGYTF. Using reference TRBV5-1 and TRBJ1-2 for the parts outside the CDR3, the full variable domain is KAGVTQTPRYLIKTRGQQVTLSCSPISGHRSVSWYQQTPGQGLQFLFEYFSETQRNKGNFPGRFSGRQFSNSRSEMNVSTLELGDSALYLCASSSHPDRPHYGYTFGSGTRLTVV.

This clone has just one count. Here the CDR3 reads CASSFLGPKDWKGNEQFF. Written as DNA, the CDR3 is TGTGCCAGCAGCTTTCTGGGACCGAAAGACTGGAAGGGCAATGAGCAGTTCTTC. The genes are TRBV5-5 and TRBJ2-1; D tentatively fits TRBD1 or TRBD2 (5 bases each). This CDR3 has 18 amino acids. The V gene lost 2 bases and the J gene lost 6 bases, with 24 bases spanning the gap. CDR1 and CDR2 (germline): SGHKS, YYEKEE (reference sequence). Full variable domain (outside the CDR3, taken from reference TRBV5-5 and TRBJ2-1): DAGVTQSPTHLIKTRGQQVTLRCSPISGHKSVSWYQQVLGQGPQFIFQYYEKEERGRGNFPDRFSARQFPNYSSELNVNALLLGDSALYLCASSFLGPKDWKGNEQFFGPGTRLTVL.

V is TRBV28 and J is TRBJ2-7; the match to TRBD1 covers 9 bases. The V and J ends lost 4 bases and 7 bases, in that order; junction bases with no gene match: 14. The CDR3 is 16 residues long. Per the germline V gene, CDR1 is MDHEN and CDR2 is SYDVKM. Written as DNA, the CDR3 is TGTGCCAGCAGTTCGCCAGCACAGGGGGCGCCGGGGGAGCAGTACTTC. Translated, it gives CASSSPAQGAPGEQYF.

J is TRBJ1-1 and V is TRBV5-3; 7 positions agree with TRBD1. TRBV5-3 is an ORF for which the function is uncertain. With 4 bases clipped from V and 6 bases from J, the junction kept 12 bases outside the gene matches. This CDR3 has 15 residues. CDR3 region: CARSQDKDRRSEAFF. As DNA, the CDR3 is TGTGCCAGAAGCCAAGATAAGGACAGGAGGTCTGAAGCTTTCTTT.

The chain employs TRBV5-1 and TRBJ1-2; a possible D gene is TRBD1 (6 bases). Germline V gene lookup returns CDR1 SGHRS and CDR2 YFSETQ. This CDR3 contains 16 residues. V shed 4 bases and J shed 8 bases, with 24 bases lying between them. The CDR3 sequence: CASSPSLGQAEGGYTF. In nucleotides, the CDR3 is TGCGCCAGCAGCCCATCTCTGGGACAAGCTGAAGGCGGCTACACCTTC.

The chain employs TRBV6-1 and TRBJ1-4; D perhaps matches TRBD1 (6 bases). Trimming shortened V by 8 bases and J by 4 bases, and 14 bases separated the two germline ends. The length of the CDR3 is 14 residues. In germline, CDR1 is MNHNS, CDR2 SASEGT. This chain's CDR3 is CASRNPGDNEKLFF. The CDR3 region has the DNA TGTGCCAGCCGAAACCCAGGGGATAATGAAAAACTGTTTTTT.